The clone carrying this T cell receptor (beta chain) turned up a few times. Trimming at V came to 5 bases and at J to 3 bases, leaving 2 bases not matched to a gene. Germline lookup yields CDR1 SEHNR and CDR2 FQNEAQ (reference sequence). The CDR3 runs to 13 residues. This specimen belongs to a study of early T cells in non-severe SARS-CoV-2 infection. From the 5' RACE reads, TCRdb called clonotypes with MiXCR, one entry per CDR3 protein. This table holds about 67,000 distinct CDR3 sequences, over 8% found once. This TCR was sampled from an adult who was a healthcare worker with PCR-confirmed SARS-CoV-2 infection or an uninfected control (not recorded which). The chain recombines TRBV7-9 with TRBJ1-2, with 8 positions matching TRBD1. The sequences come from whole blood, collected at baseline. As DNA, the CDR3 is TGTGCCAGCAGCCAGGACAGGGACTATGGCTACACCTTC. It translates to CASSQDRDYGYTF.